Each of the 18 T cell receptor beta chains below was sequenced from the same sample in a study of CD8 T cells in ankylosing spondylitis. TCRdb redid the calling of the 5' RACE reads with MiXCR, one entry per CDR3 protein. The profile covers just over 300,000 distinct CDR3 sequences, with less than 25% appearing a single time and 3.5% taken by the ten largest. The sample comprised blood, either unsorted or a sorted T cell fraction (not recorded which). The receptors here all came from a female donor with ankylosing spondylitis or in good health (not recorded which).

This clonotype was detected only a few times. The chain combines TRBV9 with TRBJ1-2; perhaps TRBD1 as D (6 bases). CDR3 size: 16 residues. V dropped 0 bases and J dropped 2 bases, with 14 bases sitting between them. Germline V gene lookup returns CDR1 SGDLS and CDR2 YYNGEE. CDR3 in amino acids: CASSVAEGERNYGYTF. The CDR3 nucleotides read TGTGCCAGCAGCGTAGCTGAGGGGGAAAGGAACTATGGCTACACCTTC.

The chain joins TRBV20-1 to TRBJ2-6; D is unclear. Trimming removed 6 bases at V and 0 bases at J, with 18 bases between. Per germline, CDR1 DFQATT and CDR2 SNEGSKA (reference sequence). The CDR3 covers 17 residues. CDR3 coding DNA: TGCAGTGCGATACGTCGGACCCCCGGCTCTGGGGCCAACGTCCTGACTTTC. This sequence encodes CSAIRRTPGSGANVLTF.

This clonotype showed up many times. The chain uses TRBV29-1 and TRBJ1-2; TRBD1 is a possible D gene (5 bases). Trimming removed 4 bases from V and 0 bases from J, with 12 bases in between. CDR3 length: 14 residues. Germline values: CDR1 SQVTM, CDR2 ANQGSEA. CDR3 bases: TGCAGCGTTGCCCCGAGACAGTCTAACTATGGCTACACCTTC. This translates into CSVAPRQSNYGYTF.

The rearrangement uses TRBV6-1 and TRBJ2-1, with D perhaps TRBD2 (5 bases). Germline CDR1 is MNHNS and CDR2 is SASEGT. The CDR3 contains 14 residues. The germline V and J ends were trimmed by 6 bases and 2 bases, with 11 bases remaining between them. The CDR3, as DNA: TGTGCCAGCAGGGATCGAGCGGCCTACAATGAGCAGTTCTTC. Amino acids: CASRDRAAYNEQFF.

This clonotype came up many times. This chain uses TRBV12-3 or TRBV12-4 with TRBJ2-7; D not certain. Trimming removed 3 bases at V and 2 bases at J, with 8 bases between. CDR3 length: 13 amino acids. Here the CDR3 DNA reads TGTGCCAGCAGTTTGGGCAGTACCTACGAGCAGTACTTC. Protein: CASSLGSTYEQYF.

This chain links TRBV28 with TRBJ2-3; 8 bases fit TRBD1. The germline gives CDR1 MDHEN, CDR2 SYDVKM. The CDR3 is made up of 16 amino acids. With V trimmed by 5 bases and J by 2 bases, 9 bases remained unmatched. CDR3 protein: CASSPWTGIFTDTQYF. In DNA, the CDR3 is TGTGCCAGCAGTCCATGGACAGGGATCTTCACAGATACGCAGTATTTT.

This rearrangement joins TRBV28 to TRBJ2-7; D is tentatively TRBD1 or TRBD2 (7 bases each). CDR3 length: 15 amino acids. V shed 5 bases and J shed 0 bases, with 14 bases lying between them. Germline V gene lookup returns CDR1 MDHEN and CDR2 SYDVKM. The CDR3 here is CASSLQGGLSYEQYF. The CDR3 nucleotides read TGTGCCAGCAGTCTCCAGGGGGGGCTCTCCTACGAGCAGTACTTC.

The chain links TRBV20-1 to TRBJ2-3; TRBD2 is a possible D gene (6 bases). Germline V CDR1 and CDR2: DFQATT, SNEGSKA (reference sequence). The CDR3 covers 13 residues. Trimming left V 7 bases short and J 2 bases short, with 13 bases between. The CDR3 loop reads CSVPGLYTDTQYF. The DNA of the CDR3 is TGCAGTGTCCCGGGACTCTACACAGATACGCAGTATTTT.

There are a few counts of this clonotype. The chain couples TRBV7-6 to TRBJ1-1; 8 nucleotides match TRBD1. The CDR3 has 15 residues. The germline CDR1 and CDR2 sequences are SGHVS and FNYEAQ. With V trimmed by 3 bases and J by 1 base, 4 bases remained unmatched. CDR3 sequence: CASSFSDRENTEAFF. The CDR3 coding sequence is TGTGCCAGCAGCTTCTCGGACAGGGAGAACACTGAAGCTTTCTTT.

The V gene is TRBV7-2, the J gene TRBJ1-2; D remains unclear. Germline CDR1 is SGHTA and CDR2 is FQGNSA. The CDR3 runs to 12 residues. V lost 5 bases, J lost 4 bases, and 8 bases lay in between. CDR3 bases: TGTGCCAGCAGCGAAGACCTCTATGGCTACACCTTC. Translating it yields CASSEDLYGYTF.

There are a few counts of this clonotype. This chain joins TRBV7-9 and TRBJ2-1; a possible D gene is TRBD2 (5 bases). The CDR3 extends over 15 amino acids. Germline CDR1 and CDR2: SEHNR and FQNEAQ (reference sequence). V was cut by 5 bases and J by 8 bases, with 19 bases left in between. CDR3 protein: CASSRPSLALDEQFF. CDR3 sequence (DNA): TGTGCCAGCAGCCGTCCTAGCCTGGCCTTGGATGAGCAGTTCTTC. The full variable domain, with the rest looked up from reference TRBV7-9 and TRBJ2-1, is DTGVSQNPRHKITKRGQNVTFRCDPISEHNRLYWYRQTLGQGPEFLTYFQNEAQLEKSRLLSDRFSAERPKGSFSTLEIQRTEQGDSAMYLCASSRPSLALDEQFFGPGTRLTVL.

This chain links TRBV20-1 with TRBJ2-7; D uncertain. Germline V gene data show CDR1 as DFQATT and CDR2 as SNEGSKA (reference sequence). Trimming removed 4 bases from V and 4 bases from J, with 11 bases in between. This CDR3 is 12 amino acids long. CDR3 sequence: CSATVRNYEQYF. In DNA form, the CDR3 reads TGCAGTGCTACGGTCAGGAATTACGAGCAGTACTTC.

In its sample, this clonotype was seen a few times. The chain links TRBV7-2 to TRBJ2-5, with 10 bases identical to TRBD2. The CDR3 runs to 16 residues. Trimming removed 2 bases from V and 2 bases from J; junction bases left unmatched: 5. Germline values: CDR1 SGHTA, CDR2 FQGNSA. The chain's CDR3 is CASSLSTSGPQETQYF. The CDR3 region has the DNA TGTGCCAGCAGCTTATCGACTAGCGGGCCTCAAGAGACCCAGTACTTC. The full variable domain, completed using reference TRBV7-2 and TRBJ2-5, is GAGVSQSPSNKVTEKGKDVELRCDPISGHTALYWYRQSLGQGLEFLIYFQGNSAPDKSGLPSDRFSAERTGGSVSTLTIQRTQQEDSAVYLCASSLSTSGPQETQYFGPGTRLLVL.

This chain uses TRBV6-5 with TRBJ2-5; D unclear. Trimming pared 4 bases from V and 2 bases from J, leaving 14 bases between. The germline V gene has CDR1 MNHEY and CDR2 SVGAGI. CDR3 length: 15 residues. The CDR3 sequence: CASSSSEPSQETQYF. The CDR3 nucleotides read TGTGCCAGCAGTTCCTCCGAGCCCTCGCAAGAGACCCAGTACTTC.

A few counts support this clonotype. The V gene is TRBV3-1, the J gene TRBJ1-6; D remains unclear. CDR3 length: 16 amino acids. CDR1 is LGHDT and CDR2 is YNNKEL in the germline V gene (reference sequence). With 0 bases removed from V and 6 bases from J, the gap between germline ends came to 12 bases. The chain's CDR3 is CASSQDKTVGNSPLHF. The CDR3 DNA reads TGTGCCAGCAGCCAAGATAAAACAGTTGGTAATTCACCCCTCCACTTT.

The rearrangement uses TRBV6-1 and TRBJ2-7; the match to TRBD2 covers 8 bases. CDR3 size: 14 residues. Germline V gene lookup returns CDR1 MNHNS and CDR2 SASEGT. V lost 7 bases to trimming and J lost 6 bases; unmatched junction nucleotides: 11. This CDR3 is CASTSSGPLTEQYF. CDR3 bases: TGTGCCAGCACCTCTAGCGGGCCTCTTACCGAGCAGTACTTC.

The chain uses TRBV12-3 or TRBV12-4 and TRBJ2-1; TRBD1 matches 8 bases. This CDR3 has 16 residues. V lost 1 base and J lost 3; bases outside the gene matches: 5. The DNA of the CDR3 is TGTGCCAGCAGTTTAGTCACAGGGGGGAACTACAATGAGCAGTTCTTC. This encodes CASSLVTGGNYNEQFF.

The chain has TRBV6-5 and TRBJ2-1, with D perhaps matching TRBD2 (7 bases). Looked up from germline, CDR1 is MNHEY and CDR2 is SVGAGI. CDR3 length equals 16 residues. The V gene lost 2 bases and the J gene lost 3 bases, with 14 bases spanning the gap. The CDR3 loop reads CASSYDRGAVYNEQFF. CDR3 DNA: TGTGCCAGCAGTTACGACCGGGGGGCCGTCTACAATGAGCAGTTCTTC.